This T cell receptor beta chain was captured in a study of shared clonotypes between healthy human individuals. At deep level, the assay was performed. Only in-frame clones appear in the TCRdb table, and some are missing; sequencing was by immunoSEQ multiplex PCR. The table includes some 2,400,000 clones, around 95% detected once. This CDR3 comprises 15 residues. Germline trimming cut 0 bases from V and 9 bases from J; bases unmatched to any gene: 9. Germline CDR1 reads SGHDT; CDR2 reads YYEEEE. Source material: naive CD4+ T cells sorted from blood. Subset of the sample: CD45RA+ positively selected. The genes are TRBV5-6 and TRBJ2-7, with TRBD2 matching over 10 bases. The receptor was isolated from a man aged 18 to 29 in good health. The DNA for the CDR3 is TGTGCCAGCAGCTTGGAGGGGCTAGCGGGAGATCGGCAGTACTTC. This translates into CASSLEGLAGDRQYF.